Below, 27 T cell receptor beta chains from the same sample are listed, as sequenced in a study of cytomegalovirus exposure and HLA in healthy donors. The primer mix had 60 Vbeta and 13 Jbeta primers. TCRdb keeps only in-frame clones here, not all; method: immunoSEQ multiplex PCR. The data contain 150,000 to 200,000 clones, less than 85% of them singletons. Input material: PBMCs. These receptors were obtained from a male donor in good health and CMV-seronegative.

The chain recombines TRBV9 with TRBJ2-3; no clear D gene. The CDR3 covers 13 residues. From germline, CDR1 is SGDLS and CDR2 YYNGEE. V was shortened by 1 base and J by 2 bases, with 5 bases between the two germline ends. The CDR3 coding sequence is TGTGCCAGCAGCGTAAAAGCCACAGATACGCAGTATTTT. The encoded protein is CASSVKATDTQYF.

The V and J genes are TRBV29-1 and TRBJ2-7, with 12 bases that match TRBD1. This CDR3 is built from 14 residues. V dropped 7 bases and J dropped 3; count of bases not matched to a gene: 7. Germline V gene data show CDR1 as SQVTM and CDR2 as ANQGSEA. The CDR3 loop is CSAEGTGGNYEQYF. DNA for the CDR3: TGCAGCGCCGAGGGGACAGGGGGCAACTACGAGCAGTACTTC.

The V and J genes are TRBV10-3 and TRBJ2-2, with TRBD2 identical over 10 bases. After removal of 6 bases from V and 6 bases from J, the junction contained 7 bases not matched to a gene. CDR1 and CDR2 (germline): ENHRY, SYGVKD. The CDR3 has 15 amino acids. CDR3 in amino acids: CAISPEGLASGELFF. CDR3 nucleotide sequence: TGTGCCATCAGCCCTGAGGGACTAGCGTCCGGGGAGCTGTTTTTT.

J is TRBJ2-1 and V is TRBV5-4; 8 bases map to TRBD2. The germline CDR1 and CDR2 sequences are SGHNT and YYREEE (reference sequence). The CDR3 loop spans 15 amino acids. V shed 4 bases, J shed 4 bases, and the junction held 7 bases outside the gene matches. The CDR3: CASSGGTSKYNEQFF. CDR3 DNA sequence: TGTGCCAGCAGCGGAGGGACTAGTAAGTACAATGAGCAGTTCTTC. The full variable domain, in which reference TRBV5-4 and TRBJ2-1 provide the parts outside the CDR3, is ETGVTQSPTHLIKTRGQQVTLRCSSQSGHNTVSWYQQALGQGPQFIFQYYREEENGRGNFPPRFSGLQFPNYSSELNVNALELDDSALYLCASSGGTSKYNEQFFGPGTRLTVL.

The chain joins TRBV9 to TRBJ2-2, with a weak D call TRBD1 (6 bases). With 2 bases removed from V and 1 base from J, the gap between germline ends came to 12 bases. Germline V lookup: CDR1 SGDLS, CDR2 YYNGEE. CDR3 length equals 16 residues. The CDR3 region is CASSVGMGQNTGELFF. The CDR3 region has the DNA TGTGCCAGCAGCGTCGGTATGGGACAGAACACCGGGGAGCTGTTTTTT.

The chain employs TRBV28 and TRBJ1-5; 11 bases are a match to TRBD1. The CDR3 spans 18 residues. Germline-derived CDR1 and CDR2 are MDHEN and SYDVKM. Losses at the gene ends were 6 bases for V and 0 bases for J; bases not matched to a gene: 10. The CDR3 here is CASSAGTGGSYSNQPQHF. In DNA form, the CDR3 reads TGTGCCAGCAGCGCCGGGACAGGGGGGTCCTATAGCAATCAGCCCCAGCATTTT.

This rearrangement joins TRBV27 to TRBJ1-2, with D unclear. V gave up 8 bases and J gave up 8 bases, with 9 bases separating them. The germline CDR1 and CDR2 sequences are MNHEY and SMNVEV (reference sequence). The CDR3 covers 10 residues. CDR3 DNA sequence: TGTGCCAGCTTCTTATCGGGCTACACCTTC. Its protein product is CASFLSGYTF.

This clone was seen a few times. The chain joins TRBV28 to TRBJ2-1, with D possibly TRBD2 on 6 matching bases. Trimming took off 2 bases at V and 10 bases at J, with 27 bases between the two ends. The CDR3 has 18 amino acids. CDR1 and CDR2 from the germline V gene are MDHEN and SYDVKM. CDR3 nucleotide sequence: TGTGCCAGCAGTTTAGTCAGCGCCGCGGGGCTAATATTTGGGGAGCAGTTCTTC. Its translation is CASSLVSAAGLIFGEQFF. Looking up the rest from reference TRBV28 and TRBJ2-1 gives the full variable domain: DVKVTQSSRYLVKRTGEKVFLECVQDMDHENMFWYRQDPGLGLRLIYFSYDVKMKEKGDIPEGYSVSREKKERFSLILESASTNQTSMYLCASSLVSAAGLIFGEQFFGPGTRLTVL.

The V gene is TRBV11-2, the J gene TRBJ2-1; no reliable D call. Germline values: CDR1 SGHAT, CDR2 FQNNGV. V lost 0 bases and J 16 bases, leaving 16 bases between the germline ends. The CDR3 covers 13 residues. The CDR3 spells CASSLDRQVGAFF. The CDR3 nucleotides read TGTGCCAGCAGCTTAGATCGCCAGGTGGGTGCATTCTTC.

This clone was picked up a small number of times. This chain connects TRBV12-5 to TRBJ2-5; D ambiguous. Germline CDR1 LGHNT, CDR2 FRNRAP. The CDR3 consists of 11 residues. The ends were cut back, 2 bases at V and 5 bases at J, with 3 bases in the middle. Written as DNA, the CDR3 is TGTGCTAGTGGTTTGTCGGAGACCCAGTACTTC. This gives the protein CASGLSETQYF.

This clone was found a few times. The chain links TRBV5-1 to TRBJ2-7, with 8 nucleotides matching TRBD1. Germline V gene lookup returns CDR1 SGHRS and CDR2 YFSETQ. CDR3 length equals 14 residues. V was pared by 2 bases and J by 4 bases, with 5 bases of the junction left unmatched. The CDR3 is CASSFRDRGYEQYF. In nucleotides, the CDR3 is TGCGCCAGCAGCTTTCGAGACAGGGGTTACGAGCAGTACTTC.

V usage is TRBV19 and J usage is TRBJ2-7; 7 positions agree with TRBD2. The germline gives CDR1 LNHDA, CDR2 SQIVND (reference sequence). The CDR3 spans 15 residues. Trimming at V came to 3 bases and at J to 0 bases, leaving 5 bases not matched to a gene. The CDR3 loop is CASSISGQNSYEQYF. The CDR3 DNA is TGTGCCAGTAGTATTAGCGGGCAGAACTCCTACGAGCAGTACTTC.

The chain carries TRBV19 and TRBJ1-1; 10 bases match TRBD1. Germline CDR1 reads LNHDA; CDR2 reads SQIVND (reference sequence). Trimming at V came to 3 bases and at J to 6 bases, leaving 7 bases not matched to a gene. The CDR3 is made up of 15 amino acids. The CDR3 region is CASSIPGQGIPEAFF. In DNA form, the CDR3 reads TGTGCCAGTAGTATTCCGGGACAGGGGATACCTGAAGCTTTCTTT.

This clone came up a few times. The rearrangement joins TRBV2 to TRBJ1-5; 8 bases fit TRBD1. V was clipped by 4 bases and J by 6 bases; unmatched bases: 5. CDR1 is SNHLY and CDR2 is FYNNEI in the germline V gene. The CDR3 runs 14 residues. CDR3 region: CASSGTGIAQPQHF. The CDR3 nucleotides read TGTGCCAGCAGTGGGACAGGGATCGCTCAGCCCCAGCATTTT.

V gene TRBV4-2 combines with J gene TRBJ2-7; maybe TRBD2 (5 bases). Trimming took off 1 base at V and 0 bases at J, with 10 bases between the two ends. The CDR3 sequence is 15 residues long. Germline V gene lookup returns CDR1 LGHNA and CDR2 YNFKEQ. Written as DNA, the CDR3 is TGTGCCAGCAGCCAAGGATTCAGCGGCTCCTACGAGCAGTACTTC. This codes for CASSQGFSGSYEQYF.

V usage is TRBV14 and J usage is TRBJ2-4, with TRBD2 matching over 7 bases. The CDR3 extends over 21 amino acids. Germline CDR1 reads SGHDN; CDR2 reads FVKESK. V trimming: 1 base; J trimming: 0 bases; junction bases outside the gene matches: 18. The CDR3 bases are TGTGCCAGCAGCCAAGCCGCGGTAGCTAGCGGCCAAATCGAAGCCAAAAACATTCAGTACTTC. Protein: CASSQAAVASGQIEAKNIQYF.

The V and J genes are TRBV6-6 and TRBJ2-3; 9 nucleotides line up with TRBD2. The ends lost 5 bases at V and 2 bases at J; junction bases unmatched: 8. Germline V gene sequence: CDR1 MNHNY, CDR2 SVGAGI (reference sequence). The CDR3 is made up of 16 amino acids. The CDR3 region has the DNA TGTGCCAGCAGTACCAGAGCGGGGGGTAACACAGATACGCAGTATTTT. Translation: CASSTRAGGNTDTQYF.

This clone was seen only once. V usage is TRBV7-6 and J usage is TRBJ2-2, with D possibly matching TRBD1 (6 bases). The germline gives CDR1 SGHVS, CDR2 FNYEAQ. V was trimmed by 8 bases and J by 2 bases, leaving 18 bases between them. There are 16 residues in the CDR3. Here the CDR3 DNA reads TGTGCCAGCCGAAATATGCCGGGACACAACACCGGGGAGCTGTTTTTT. This translates into CASRNMPGHNTGELFF.

The genes are TRBV6-1 and TRBJ2-3; no firm D call. Germline CDR1 MNHNS, CDR2 SASEGT. CDR3 size: 15 residues. V lost 8 bases and J lost 0, with 15 bases in between. The CDR3 protein is CASESRPGSTDTQYF. CDR3 DNA sequence: TGTGCCAGCGAATCCCGGCCCGGGAGCACAGATACGCAGTATTTT.

This sequence joins TRBV9 and TRBJ2-1; TRBD2 matches 7 bases. The J segment lost 10 bases and the V segment lost 2 bases, leaving 24 bases of the junction unmatched. This CDR3 is 19 amino acids long. Germline V CDR1 and CDR2: SGDLS, YYNGEE. CDR3 bases: TGTGCCAGCAGCGTCGCAACCCCCGGGGCGGGAGTCCTAAAGGTCGAGCAGTTCTTC. Amino acid sequence: CASSVATPGAGVLKVEQFF.

The chain combines TRBV5-1 with TRBJ2-7; unclear D gene. This CDR3 spans 12 amino acids. Germline CDR1 SGHRS, CDR2 YFSETQ. Trimming stripped 5 bases from V and 2 bases from J, with 8 bases between. The CDR3 sequence is CASRGDTYEQYF. The CDR3 nucleotides read TGCGCCAGCAGGGGCGATACCTACGAGCAGTACTTC.

The chain combines TRBV5-1 with TRBJ1-3; tentatively, D is TRBD1 (5 bases). V was clipped by 0 bases and J by 8 bases, with 18 bases between them. CDR3 length: 16 residues. CDR1 and CDR2 (germline): SGHRS, YFSETQ. CDR3 in DNA: TGCGCCAGCAGCTTGGCCCAGTCAGGGCGGGGAGACACCATATATTTT. This gives the protein CASSLAQSGRGDTIYF.

In its sample, this clone was seen a few times. The J gene is TRBJ1-1, the V gene TRBV25-1, with 7 bases identical to TRBD1. Per the germline V gene, CDR1 is MGHDK and CDR2 is SYGVNS. Unmatched junction bases numbered 16, after V lost 7 bases and J lost 11 bases. This CDR3 has 14 amino acids. The CDR3 loop is CASIETGSPGAAFF. CDR3 nucleotides: TGTGCCAGCATTGAGACAGGGTCTCCGGGTGCGGCTTTCTTT.

The J gene is TRBJ1-5, the V gene TRBV28; no firm D call. CDR3 length: 15 residues. V lost 6 bases and J lost 0, with 12 bases in between. CDR1 MDHEN and CDR2 SYDVKM come from the germline V gene. This chain's CDR3 is CASRRGQYSNQPQHF. In DNA form, the CDR3 reads TGTGCCAGCAGACGGGGTCAATATAGCAATCAGCCCCAGCATTTT.

V gene TRBV11-3 combines with J gene TRBJ1-1; D is uncertain. The CDR3 covers 12 residues. Trimming took off 4 bases at V and 2 bases at J, with 5 bases between the two ends. Germline CDR1 and CDR2: SGHNT and YENEEA. The CDR3 DNA reads TGTGCCAGCAGCTCCTCCAACACTGAAGCTTTCTTT. It yields the protein CASSSSNTEAFF.

Only a few counts were recorded for this clone. The V and J genes are TRBV7-2 and TRBJ1-5; tentative D call: TRBD1 (5 bases). V lost 5 bases and J 4 bases, leaving 9 bases between the germline ends. CDR1 is SGHTA, CDR2 FQGNSA, per germline. The CDR3 has 13 residues. The CDR3 region has the DNA TGTGCCAGCAGCCCCGACAGAAATCAGCCCCAGCATTTT. This sequence encodes CASSPDRNQPQHF.

The chain has TRBV19 and TRBJ2-7, with D perhaps TRBD1 (6 bases). V lost 6 bases and J 3 bases, leaving 12 bases between the germline ends. From germline, CDR1 is LNHDA and CDR2 SQIVND (reference sequence). The CDR3 extends over 13 amino acids. The CDR3 loop is CASRAQGRYEQYF. CDR3 DNA sequence: TGTGCCAGTAGGGCACAGGGCCGCTACGAGCAGTACTTC.